The following is a TCR beta chain sequence with its context. The antigen this receptor binds is unknown. Within one base of it there is no much larger clone, and no base qualities were kept. The data were obtained in a study of cytomegalovirus exposure and HLA in healthy donors (TCRdb year 2017). Background for the entire study: An earlier analysis of about 530 of the donors reported about 300 Gb of sequence data and roughly 120 million unique TCR beta sequences obtained from some 200 million T cells. An early release that covered around 590 HLA-typed donors contained about 300 gigabases of sequencing data and approximately 85 million unique TCR sequences. Of the roughly 400 genotyped donors, about 84% fell in the genetic ancestry cluster associated with self-reported Caucasian donors. The study aimed to test whether signatures of past pathogen exposure could be identified by cataloging public T cell receptors. The study profiled the T cell repertoires of some 610 subjects by immunosequencing and related them to cytomegalovirus serostatus. In addition to the first cohort of roughly 700 subjects, a separate validation cohort of some 120 different subjects was used. High-throughput TCR immunosequencing, statistical association of individual TCRs with disease status, and machine learning were combined to predict cytomegalovirus infection status. A later analysis re-examined previously published TCR beta repertoires from roughly 650 donors and added high-resolution HLA genotyping to investigate patterns of TCR occurrence. Rather than drawing on any new phenotypic data, the later analysis identified candidate immune exposures from TCR beta sequences and the way those sequences occurred across donors. To decide whether each TCR beta V gene segment behaved as functional or pseudogenic, an earlier analysis of approximately 590 of the donors relied on high-throughput TCR beta sequencing. Donor age, sex, ethnicity and CMV serostatus were collected together with the repertoire data. Genome-wide SNP genotypes for about 65% of the 666 donors were used in a later genetic analysis, which treated that subset as a discovery cohort. All discovery cohort repertoires had been generated using a single sequencing platform. Class I and class II HLA loci were covered by the typing at four-digit resolution. Typing coverage varied by locus: roughly 620-640 donors for A, B, C, DRB1 and DQB1; 522 for DQA1; more than 600 for DPA1; roughly 450 for DPB1. Four to six DR-DQ haplotypes were handled as single units for association and clustering, since linkage in the cohort was strong. On average, roughly 200,000 unique TCR beta nucleotide sequences were sequenced per donor among 398 genotyped donors of the cohort, with roughly 18% of those sequences being non-productive.

Study-level results and caveats: Across donors, most TCR sequences were observed very rarely, whereas some public TCRs were present in many individuals. HLA typing was unavailable for some donors at each locus, so association tests used only the typed subset. A later analysis found that most CMV-associated TCR beta chains appeared HLA-restricted, with HLA associations seemingly driven largely by CMV exposure. Compared with equally common non-associated chains, HLA-associated TCR beta chains in a later analysis were more clonally expanded and had lower generation probabilities. Linkage disequilibrium might explain the correlated functional status among segregating V segments, but an unknown experimental factor could not be excluded. Compared with the roughly 700-donor mean, donors in an Asian-associated ancestry cluster had fewer N-insertions in productive TCRs, according to a later genetic analysis. Broadly in line with IMGT annotations, most TCR beta V segments showed up in productive rearrangements about 90% or about 30% of the time in an earlier analysis of several hundred of the donors. Strong co-occurrence of HLA alleles, especially DR and DQ, made assigning TCR associations to individual alleles difficult. Because counts were too low, roughly 16 rarely observed V segments, including chromosome 9 orphons, were excluded from the earlier analysis of around 640 of the donors. It was suggested by the authors that the approach could potentially be generalized to other disease states and immunological phenotypes. V-gene and J-gene trimming of TCR beta chains was associated with a missense DCLRE1C variant in a later genetic analysis, and the association was replicated in an independent cohort. In this cohort, only TCR beta chains were sequenced, and detectable features were limited by the absence of alpha or paired-chain data. A group of highly shared sequence variants was considered likely to be a technical artifact of the sequencing pipeline. CMV serostatus was the only immune exposure information available for the cohort. The classifier was reported to diagnose cytomegalovirus status with high specificity and sensitivity in both the original cohort and the validation cohort. At a false discovery rate of 0.05, a later analysis linked around 15,000 TCR beta sequences to specific HLA alleles. According to a later analysis, parvovirus B19, influenza, CMV and Epstein-Barr virus appeared linked to several top co-occurrence clusters. A further reported finding was that TCR beta sequences accurately predicted the HLA-A and HLA-B alleles for most subjects in the first cohort. According to a later analysis, TCR association rates differed among HLA loci, with DRB1 alleles showing the most associated TCRs and HLA-C alleles showing the fewest. Sequencing depth was assumed to be roughly uniform across donors in the presence/absence analyses, though that assumption may not hold. The study listed approximately 150 TCR beta chains as associated with cytomegalovirus. In vitro tests confirmed that a few of the cytomegalovirus-associated TCR beta chains recognize cytomegalovirus antigens.

The cohort was made up of 500 to 800 healthy bone marrow donors. All cohort members were sampled while nominally healthy, although unrecorded immune exposures were likely present. The donor tested CMV seropositive and was one of the 289 seropositive cohort members. A peripheral blood sample was provided by each donor, and peripheral blood mononuclear cells were used for TCR beta sequencing. The Qiagen DNeasy Blood Extraction Kit was used to extract genomic DNA from the blood cell samples. The library was obtained by the immunoSEQ multiplex PCR assay. For the multiplex PCR, a mixture combining 60 forward primers for TCR Vbeta segments and 13 reverse primers for TCR Jbeta segments was used. Amplification of the CDR3 region of rearranged TCR beta genes was performed with a multiplex PCR assay on genomic DNA. The amplified TCR beta libraries were sequenced on the Illumina HiSeq System as 87-base-pair reads. The source study handled its data this way. A later analysis counted approximately 74 million unique TCR beta chains across the 700 or so repertoires, and some 11 million of these chains were shared by at least two donors. Raw reads were error-corrected and collapsed into unique sequences by a nearest-neighbor algorithm in which closely related sequences were merged to remove PCR and sequencing errors. Alignment of CDR3 sequences to IMGT reference sequences was used to assign V, D and J gene segments. For a sequence to be retained, at least a six-nucleotide match to both a V gene segment and a J gene segment was required. Rearrangements were classified as productive when the CDR3 lacked stop codons and remained in frame with V and J, and all other rearrangements were classified as non-productive. Following IMGT convention, CDR3 was defined as the stretch from the second conserved V-encoded cysteine up to the conserved J-encoded phenylalanine. Sequences without an unambiguous match to a single V gene segment were excluded from the earlier analysis of about 600 of the donors. An earlier analysis of fewer than 650 of the donors classified V segments as functional when productive rearrangements were above 56.7% and as segregating when the standard deviation between donors was above 5%. A statistical classification framework was built to diagnose cytomegalovirus status from the catalog of TCR beta chain sequences. In a later analysis, TCR nucleotide sequences were compared against IMGT/GENE-DB human TR gene sequences so that V and J genes could be assigned. The TCRdist pipeline was used in a later analysis to assign CDR3 sequences and most-parsimonious VDJ recombination scenarios. A later analysis defined each TCR beta chain by its CDR3 amino acid sequence plus V-gene family, and excluded reads lacking a unique V-gene family. To address suspected cross-contamination and a sequencing artifact, a later analysis removed a few hundred highly shared, low-generation-probability nucleotide sequences. A later analysis calculated a clonal expansion index for each public chain from normalized within-repertoire ranks of inferred template counts. In a later analysis, generation probabilities were computed with a VDJ recombination model fitted to out-of-frame rearrangements, and the resulting probabilities were checked against IGoR. In a later analysis, hypergeometric tests were used to score TCR-TCR, TCR-HLA and TCR-CMV co-occurrence, with a repertoire-size bias correction applied to TCR pairs. A later analysis estimated false discovery rates by permuting HLA or CMV assignments 20 times. In a later analysis, co-occurring TCRs were grouped using DBSCAN, with TCRdist sequence similarity added in when clustering inside HLA-allele-positive subsets. Repertoires with fewer than 30,000 or more than 120,000 public chains were left out of co-occurrence clustering, as were a handful of repertoires with anomalous nucleotide sharing. The source is immuneACCESS, and TCRdb retained only in-frame sequences with V and J called. Part of the clones is not carried over; for the studies checked, unresolved V genes explain less than half of this, and the remainder is unexplained. The DNA gave D and trimming, while V, J and clone size come from that table. The sample table records 140,000 to 150,000 clones; about three quarters of these occur just once. The ten largest clonotypes hold approximately 13% of the sample.

Specimen: PBMCs. The TCR comes from a man aged 40-49 years in good health and CMV-seropositive.

The CDR3 reads CSVEGQTYNEQFF. The nucleotide sequence reads TGCAGCGTTGAAGGGCAGACCTACAATGAGCAGTTCTTC. The chain is assembled from TRBV29-1 and TRBJ2-1, with the D gene too uncertain to name. As encoded in the germline V gene, CDR1 is SQVTM while CDR2 is ANQGSEA. At the junction V is shortened by 1 base and J by 2 bases, with 6 bases in between. The CDR3 spans 13 residues, from the cysteine through the phenylalanine. Here the CDR3 DNA is all that survives: 39 bases in frame from base 1.